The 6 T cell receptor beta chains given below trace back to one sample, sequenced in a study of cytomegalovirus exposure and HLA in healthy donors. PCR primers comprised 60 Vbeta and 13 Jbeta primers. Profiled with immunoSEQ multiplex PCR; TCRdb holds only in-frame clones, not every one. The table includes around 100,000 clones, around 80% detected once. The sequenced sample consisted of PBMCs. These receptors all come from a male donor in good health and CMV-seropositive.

CDR3 loop: CASKYGKGEYGYTF. In DNA form, the CDR3 reads TGTGCCAGCAAGTACGGGAAAGGAGAGTATGGCTACACCTTC. This chain connects TRBV2 to TRBJ1-2, with no clear D. In germline, CDR1 is SNHLY, CDR2 FYNNEI. Deletions cut 7 bases from V and 5 bases from J, with 17 bases between. The CDR3 runs to 14 residues.

The CDR3 is CASSVRVRSITGELFF. The CDR3 nucleotides read TGTGCCAGCAGCGTCCGGGTGCGGTCTATCACCGGGGAGCTGTTTTTT. The genes are TRBV7-9 and TRBJ2-2, with D unresolved. The germline V and J ends were trimmed by 5 bases and 4 bases, with 17 bases remaining between them. This CDR3 comprises 16 residues. Germline V gives CDR1 SEHNR, CDR2 FQNEAQ (reference sequence). The full variable domain, completed using reference TRBV7-9 and TRBJ2-2, is DTGVSQNPRHKITKRGQNVTFRCDPISEHNRLYWYRQTLGQGPEFLTYFQNEAQLEKSRLLSDRFSAERPKGSFSTLEIQRTEQGDSAMYLCASSVRVRSITGELFFGEGSRLTVL.

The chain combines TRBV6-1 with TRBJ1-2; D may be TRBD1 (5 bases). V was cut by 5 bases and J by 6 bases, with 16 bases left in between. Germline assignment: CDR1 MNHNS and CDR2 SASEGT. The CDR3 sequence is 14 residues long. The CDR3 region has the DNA TGTGCCAGCAGTCGAGACCGGGACTTACATGGCTACACCTTC. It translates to CASSRDRDLHGYTF.

For the CDR3, the DNA is TGTGCCAGCAGCTTGGCTAGACAGGAAAACTATGGCTACACCTTC. Its translation: CASSLARQENYGYTF. The chain is built from TRBV5-8 and TRBJ1-2, with a tentative D call TRBD1 (6 bases). Trimming took 0 bases from V and 2 from J, leaving 11 bases between them. Germline CDR1 is SGHTS and CDR2 is YDEGEE. The CDR3 is 15 amino acids.

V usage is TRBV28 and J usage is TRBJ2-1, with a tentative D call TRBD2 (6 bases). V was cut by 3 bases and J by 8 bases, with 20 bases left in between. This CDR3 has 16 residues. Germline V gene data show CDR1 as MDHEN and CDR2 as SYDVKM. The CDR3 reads CASSFGLSTSPDEQFF. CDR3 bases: TGTGCCAGCAGTTTTGGCCTAAGCACTAGCCCCGATGAGCAGTTCTTC. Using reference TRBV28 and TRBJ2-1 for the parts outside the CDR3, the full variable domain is DVKVTQSSRYLVKRTGEKVFLECVQDMDHENMFWYRQDPGLGLRLIYFSYDVKMKEKGDIPEGYSVSREKKERFSLILESASTNQTSMYLCASSFGLSTSPDEQFFGPGTRLTVL.

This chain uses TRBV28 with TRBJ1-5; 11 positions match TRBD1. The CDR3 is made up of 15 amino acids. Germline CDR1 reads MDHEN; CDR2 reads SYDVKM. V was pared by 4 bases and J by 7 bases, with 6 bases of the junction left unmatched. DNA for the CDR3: TGTGCCAGCAGTTCCTCCGGGACAGGGGGGCAGCCCCAGCATTTT. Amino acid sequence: CASSSSGTGGQPQHF.